The 12 T cell receptor beta chains in this list originate from one sample, sequenced in a study of cytomegalovirus exposure and HLA in healthy donors. Use of 60 Vbeta and 13 Jbeta primers characterized the PCR. Clones were read by immunoSEQ multiplex PCR, and TCRdb kept only the in-frame ones, dropping some. Of around 130,000 clones listed, 65% to 90% were seen once; the top ten hold about 0.74%. The material sequenced was PBMCs. The receptors here all came from a man aged 18 to 29 in good health and CMV-seronegative.

The chain is built from TRBV28 and TRBJ2-5; maybe TRBD2 (5 bases). CDR1 and CDR2 (germline): MDHEN, SYDVKM. The CDR3 sequence is 16 residues long. V was cut by 4 bases and J by 1 base, with 16 bases left in between. The CDR3 coding sequence is TGTGCCAGCAGTTCTAGGAGGATGACCTTCCAAGAGACCCAGTACTTC. Its translation is CASSSRRMTFQETQYF.

The V gene is TRBV10-3, the J gene TRBJ2-3, with 8 bases matching TRBD2. Germline CDR1 and CDR2: ENHRY and SYGVKD. The CDR3 runs to 16 residues. With V trimmed by 6 bases and J by 2 bases, 10 bases remained unmatched. The CDR3: CAIRVAIAGTTDTQYF. The CDR3 coding sequence is TGTGCCATCAGAGTGGCGATAGCGGGGACCACAGATACGCAGTATTTT.

The rearrangement links TRBV6-5 to TRBJ1-1; perhaps TRBD1 as D (6 bases). The CDR3 runs 15 residues. Germline V CDR1 and CDR2: MNHEY, SVGAGI. Trimming left V 0 bases short and J 2 bases short, with 10 bases between. CDR3 amino acids: CASSYSGTSNTEAFF. In DNA, the CDR3 is TGTGCCAGCAGTTACTCGGGGACAAGTAACACTGAAGCTTTCTTT.

This sequence joins TRBV6-5 and TRBJ2-3, with 8 bases matching TRBD2. J lost 5 bases, V lost 5 bases, and 9 bases had no gene match. Germline V lookup: CDR1 MNHEY, CDR2 SVGAGI. This CDR3 is built from 15 residues. CDR3 sequence: CASSPPSGGIDTQYF. As DNA, the CDR3 is TGTGCCAGCAGTCCCCCCAGCGGGGGTATAGATACGCAGTATTTT.

The chain has TRBV30 and TRBJ1-2; 8 nucleotides match TRBD1. Trimming took 3 bases from V and 6 from J; bases not matched to a gene: 12. The CDR3 length is 15 residues. From germline, CDR1 is GTSNPN and CDR2 SVGIG (reference sequence). CDR3 loop: CAWRLNGQGMNGYTF. CDR3 DNA: TGTGCCTGGAGGCTAAATGGACAGGGCATGAATGGCTACACCTTC. The full variable domain, in which reference TRBV30 and TRBJ1-2 provide the parts outside the CDR3, is SQTIHQWPATLVQPVGSPLSLECTVEGTSNPNLYWYRQAAGRGLQLLFYSVGIGQISSEVPQNLSASRPQDRQFILSSKKLLLSDSGFYLCAWRLNGQGMNGYTFGSGTRLTVV.

Only a few counts were recorded for this clone. The chain joins TRBV19 to TRBJ1-5, with D hard to call. CDR3 length equals 15 residues. Germline V lookup: CDR1 LNHDA, CDR2 SQIVND (reference sequence). V was cut by 7 bases and J by 0 bases, with 13 bases left in between. CDR3 protein: CASKIFGNSNQPQHF. The CDR3 region has the DNA TGTGCCAGTAAAATCTTCGGGAATAGCAATCAGCCCCAGCATTTT.

The chain links TRBV10-2 to TRBJ1-5; TRBD1 might be the D (5 bases). V gave up 6 bases and J gave up 5 bases, with 14 bases separating them. This CDR3 has 14 residues. Germline CDR1 WSHSY, CDR2 SAAADI. CDR3 residues: CASSDPGLDQPQHF. In nucleotides, the CDR3 is TGCGCCAGCAGCGATCCGGGACTGGATCAGCCCCAGCATTTT.

The genes are TRBV5-4 and TRBJ2-5; the D gene is possibly TRBD2 (6 bases). V was clipped by 4 bases and J by 2 bases, with 15 bases between them. The CDR3 loop spans 15 amino acids. Per germline, CDR1 SGHNT and CDR2 YYREEE (reference sequence). CDR3 sequence: CASSPLPGGQETQYF. As DNA, the CDR3 is TGTGCCAGCAGCCCCTTGCCCGGGGGACAAGAGACCCAGTACTTC. The whole variable domain, remainder taken from reference TRBV5-4 and TRBJ2-5, is ETGVTQSPTHLIKTRGQQVTLRCSSQSGHNTVSWYQQALGQGPQFIFQYYREEENGRGNFPPRFSGLQFPNYSSELNVNALELDDSALYLCASSPLPGGQETQYFGPGTRLLVL.

The rearrangement uses TRBV28 and TRBJ2-7; maybe TRBD2 (5 bases). This CDR3 region has 15 residues. Trimming pared 6 bases from V and 7 bases from J, leaving 22 bases between. Germline V gene data show CDR1 as MDHEN and CDR2 as SYDVKM. The DNA of the CDR3 is TGTGCCAGCAGCCGGACTGACCCACCCTCGAATGAGCAGTACTTC. Encoded protein: CASSRTDPPSNEQYF.

In DNA, the CDR3 is TGTGCCAGCAGTTTGGGGCGGTGGATGAACACTGAAGCTTTCTTT. It encodes CASSLGRWMNTEAFF. V usage is TRBV28 and J usage is TRBJ1-1; D is perhaps TRBD1 (5 bases). Trimming shortened V by 3 bases and J by 0 bases, and 11 bases separated the two germline ends. Germline CDR1 and CDR2: MDHEN and SYDVKM. The CDR3 has 15 residues.

The gene calls are TRBV5-1 and TRBJ1-3; D not resolved. Deletions cut 3 bases from V and 2 bases from J, with 15 bases between. From germline, CDR1 is SGHRS and CDR2 YFSETQ. This CDR3 is 16 amino acids long. This CDR3 reads CASSSNVWSTGNTIYF. DNA for the CDR3: TGCGCCAGCAGCTCCAATGTCTGGAGTACTGGAAACACCATATATTTT.

The chain couples TRBV5-1 to TRBJ1-2; the D gene is possibly TRBD1 (6 bases). CDR3 length equals 13 residues. V dropped 2 bases and J dropped 6 bases, with 11 bases sitting between them. Looked up from germline, CDR1 is SGHRS and CDR2 is YFSETQ. In nucleotides, the CDR3 is TGCGCCAGCAGCTTTGAGGGGGAAAATGGCTACACCTTC. Translating it yields CASSFEGENGYTF.